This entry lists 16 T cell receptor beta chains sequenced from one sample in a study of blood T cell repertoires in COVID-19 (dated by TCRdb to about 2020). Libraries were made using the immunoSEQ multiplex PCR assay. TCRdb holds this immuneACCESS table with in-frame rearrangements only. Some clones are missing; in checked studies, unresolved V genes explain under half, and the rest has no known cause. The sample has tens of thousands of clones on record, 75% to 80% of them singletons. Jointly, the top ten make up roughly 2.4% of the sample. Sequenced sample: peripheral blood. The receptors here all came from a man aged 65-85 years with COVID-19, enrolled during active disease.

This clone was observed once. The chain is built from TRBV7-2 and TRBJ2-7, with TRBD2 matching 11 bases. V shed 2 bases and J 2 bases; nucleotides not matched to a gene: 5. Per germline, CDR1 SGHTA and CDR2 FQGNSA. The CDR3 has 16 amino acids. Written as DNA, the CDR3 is TGTGCCAGCAGCTTAACTAGCGGGAGTGGACCCTACGAGCAGTACTTC. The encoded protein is CASSLTSGSGPYEQYF. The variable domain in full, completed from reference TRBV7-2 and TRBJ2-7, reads GAGVSQSPSNKVTEKGKDVELRCDPISGHTALYWYRQSLGQGLEFLIYFQGNSAPDKSGLPSDRFSAERTGGSVSTLTIQRTQQEDSAVYLCASSLTSGSGPYEQYFGPGTRLTVT.

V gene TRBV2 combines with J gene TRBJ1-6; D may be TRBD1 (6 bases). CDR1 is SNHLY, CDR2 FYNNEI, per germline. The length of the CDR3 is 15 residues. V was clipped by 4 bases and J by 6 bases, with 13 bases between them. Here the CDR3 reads CASSVRTEINSPLHF. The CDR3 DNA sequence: TGTGCCAGCAGTGTTAGGACAGAGATTAATTCACCCCTCCACTTT.

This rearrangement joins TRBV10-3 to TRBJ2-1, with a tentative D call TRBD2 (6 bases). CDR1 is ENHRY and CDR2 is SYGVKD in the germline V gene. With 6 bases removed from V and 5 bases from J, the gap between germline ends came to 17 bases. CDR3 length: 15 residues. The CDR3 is CAIRSRDSGDNEQFF. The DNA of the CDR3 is TGTGCCATCAGGAGCCGGGACTCCGGGGACAATGAGCAGTTCTTC.

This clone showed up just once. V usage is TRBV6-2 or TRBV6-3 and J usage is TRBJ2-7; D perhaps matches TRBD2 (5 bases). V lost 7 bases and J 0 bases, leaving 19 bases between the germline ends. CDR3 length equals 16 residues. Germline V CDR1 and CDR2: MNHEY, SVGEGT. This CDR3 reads CASTPPAGAISYEQYF. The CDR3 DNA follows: TGTGCCAGCACCCCACCTGCGGGCGCCATCTCCTACGAGCAGTACTTC.

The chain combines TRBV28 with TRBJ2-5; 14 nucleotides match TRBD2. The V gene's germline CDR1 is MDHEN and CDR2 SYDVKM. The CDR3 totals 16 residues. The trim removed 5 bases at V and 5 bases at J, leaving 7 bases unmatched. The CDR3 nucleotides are TGTGCCAGCAGTAAGACTAGCGGGAGGGCCGAGGAGACCCAGTACTTC. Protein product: CASSKTSGRAEETQYF.

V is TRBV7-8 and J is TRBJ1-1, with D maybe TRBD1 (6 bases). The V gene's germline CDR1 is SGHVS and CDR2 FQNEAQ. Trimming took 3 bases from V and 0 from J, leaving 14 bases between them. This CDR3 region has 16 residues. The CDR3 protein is CASSFFGGRVNTEAFF. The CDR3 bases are TGTGCCAGCAGCTTTTTCGGGGGGCGGGTGAACACTGAAGCTTTCTTT.

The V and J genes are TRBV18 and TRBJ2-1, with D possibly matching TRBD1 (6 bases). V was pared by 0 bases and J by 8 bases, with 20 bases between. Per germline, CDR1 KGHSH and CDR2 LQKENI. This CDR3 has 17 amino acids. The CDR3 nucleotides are TGTGCCAGCTCACCACCCATGGGGCAGGGGTCCAGGGATGAGCAGTTCTTC. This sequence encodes CASSPPMGQGSRDEQFF.

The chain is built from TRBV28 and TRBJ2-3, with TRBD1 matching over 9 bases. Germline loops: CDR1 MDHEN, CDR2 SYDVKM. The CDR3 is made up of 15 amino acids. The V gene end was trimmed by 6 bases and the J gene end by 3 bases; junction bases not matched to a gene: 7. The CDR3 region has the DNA TGTGCCAGCAGCGACAGGGGGAGTTTGACAGATACGCAGTATTTT. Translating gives CASSDRGSLTDTQYF.

The CDR3 sequence: CASSLEGGQGRPAFF. In DNA, the CDR3 is TGCGCCAGCAGCTTGGAGGGGGGACAGGGAAGACCAGCTTTCTTT. The chain uses TRBV5-1 and TRBJ1-1; the match to TRBD1 covers 9 bases. Germline V gives CDR1 SGHRS, CDR2 YFSETQ. Germline trimming cut 0 bases from V and 10 bases from J; bases unmatched to any gene: 10. CDR3 length: 15 amino acids.

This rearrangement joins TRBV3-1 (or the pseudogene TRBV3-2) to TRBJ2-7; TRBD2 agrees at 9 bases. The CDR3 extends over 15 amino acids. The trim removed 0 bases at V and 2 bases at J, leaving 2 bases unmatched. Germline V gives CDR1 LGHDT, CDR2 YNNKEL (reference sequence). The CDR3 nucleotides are TGTGCCAGCAGCCAAGATAGCGGGAGCACCTACGAGCAGTACTTC. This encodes CASSQDSGSTYEQYF.

CDR3 nucleotides: TGTGCCAGCAGCTCCACCGGGACAGGGGCCCATGAGCAGTTCTTC. It encodes CASSSTGTGAHEQFF. The V gene is TRBV7-2, the J gene TRBJ2-1; 10 nucleotides align to TRBD1. The CDR3 length is 15 residues. CDR1 and CDR2 (germline): SGHTA, FQGNSA. Trimming removed 4 bases from V and 8 bases from J; junction bases left unmatched: 8.

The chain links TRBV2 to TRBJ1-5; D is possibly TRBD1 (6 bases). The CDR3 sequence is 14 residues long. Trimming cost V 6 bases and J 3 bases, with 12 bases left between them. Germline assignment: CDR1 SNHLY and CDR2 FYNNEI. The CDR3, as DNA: TGTGCCAGCAGACAGGGTCGGAACAATCAGCCCCAGCATTTT. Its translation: CASRQGRNNQPQHF.

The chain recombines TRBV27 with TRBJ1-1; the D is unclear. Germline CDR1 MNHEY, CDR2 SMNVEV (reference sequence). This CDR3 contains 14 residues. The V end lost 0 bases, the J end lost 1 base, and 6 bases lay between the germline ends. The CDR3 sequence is CASSLSSGNTEAFF. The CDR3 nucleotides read TGTGCCAGCAGTTTATCGTCGGGGAACACTGAAGCTTTCTTT.

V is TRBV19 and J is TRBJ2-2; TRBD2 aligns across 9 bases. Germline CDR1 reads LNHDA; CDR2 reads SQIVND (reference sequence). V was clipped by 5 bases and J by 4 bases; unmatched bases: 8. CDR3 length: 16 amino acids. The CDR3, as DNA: TGTGCCAGTAGTCCCATAGCGGGAGCGGGCACCGGGGAGCTGTTTTTT. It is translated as CASSPIAGAGTGELFF.

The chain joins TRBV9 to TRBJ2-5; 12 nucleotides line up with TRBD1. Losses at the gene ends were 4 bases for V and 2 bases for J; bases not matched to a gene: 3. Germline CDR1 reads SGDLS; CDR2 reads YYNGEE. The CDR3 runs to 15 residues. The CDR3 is CASSRDRGPQETQYF. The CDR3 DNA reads TGTGCCAGCAGCCGGGACAGGGGGCCTCAAGAGACCCAGTACTTC.

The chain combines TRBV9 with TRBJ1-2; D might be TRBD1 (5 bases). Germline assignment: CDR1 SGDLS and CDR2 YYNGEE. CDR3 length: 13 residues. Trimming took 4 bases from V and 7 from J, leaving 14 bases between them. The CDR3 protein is CASSLLGQGGYTF. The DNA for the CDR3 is TGTGCCAGCAGCCTCCTGGGTCAGGGTGGCTACACCTTC.